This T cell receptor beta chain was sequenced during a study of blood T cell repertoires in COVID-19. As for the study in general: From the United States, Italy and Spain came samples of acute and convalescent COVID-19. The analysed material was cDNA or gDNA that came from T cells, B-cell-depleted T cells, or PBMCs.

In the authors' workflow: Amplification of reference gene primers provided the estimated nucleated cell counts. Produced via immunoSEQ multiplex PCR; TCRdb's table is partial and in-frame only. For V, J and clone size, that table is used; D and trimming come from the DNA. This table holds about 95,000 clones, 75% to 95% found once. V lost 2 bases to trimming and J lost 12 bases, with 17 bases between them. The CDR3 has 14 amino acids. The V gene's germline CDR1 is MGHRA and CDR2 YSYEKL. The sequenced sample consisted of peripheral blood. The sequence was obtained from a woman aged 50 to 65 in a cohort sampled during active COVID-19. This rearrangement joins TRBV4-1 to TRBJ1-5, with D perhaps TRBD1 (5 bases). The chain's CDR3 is CASSQTSGWAFQHF. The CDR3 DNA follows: TGCGCCAGCAGCCAAACGTCAGGGTGGGCATTCCAGCATTTT.